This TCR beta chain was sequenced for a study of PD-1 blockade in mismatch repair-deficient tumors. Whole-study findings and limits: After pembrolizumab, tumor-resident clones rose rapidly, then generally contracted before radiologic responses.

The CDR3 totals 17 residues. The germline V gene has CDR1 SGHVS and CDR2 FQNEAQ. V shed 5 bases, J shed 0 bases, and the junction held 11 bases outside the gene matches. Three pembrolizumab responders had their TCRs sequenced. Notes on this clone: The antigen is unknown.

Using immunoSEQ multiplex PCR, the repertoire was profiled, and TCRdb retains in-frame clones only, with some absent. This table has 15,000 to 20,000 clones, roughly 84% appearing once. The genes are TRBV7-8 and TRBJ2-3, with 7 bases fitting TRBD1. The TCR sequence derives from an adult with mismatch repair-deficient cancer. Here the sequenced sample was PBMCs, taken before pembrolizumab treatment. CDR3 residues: CASSPTGFKASTDTQYF. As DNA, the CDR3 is TGTGCCAGCAGCCCGACAGGGTTTAAGGCTAGCACAGATACGCAGTATTTT. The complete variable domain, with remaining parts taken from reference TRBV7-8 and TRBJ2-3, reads GAGVSQSPRYKVAKRGQDVALRCDPISGHVSLFWYQQALGQGPEFLTYFQNEAQLDKSGLPSDRFFAERPEGSVSTLKIQRTQQEDSAVYLCASSPTGFKASTDTQYFGPGTRLTVL.